The T cell receptor (beta chain) described here comes from a study of blood T cell repertoires in COVID-19. About the study: Spain, Italy and the United States supplied samples that represented acute and convalescent COVID-19. Sample material is recorded as cDNA or gDNA derived from T cells, B-cell-depleted T cells, or PBMCs.

Original processing methods: Reference gene primer amplification gave estimated nucleated cell counts. Libraries were prepared by immunoSEQ multiplex PCR; TCRdb keeps only in-frame clonotypes and omits some of them. V and J calls and clone size follow that table, whereas D and trimming were derived from the DNA. The repertoire holds 180,000 or so clones, with about 86% as singletons. The CDR3 covers 13 residues. The germline gives CDR1 KGHSH, CDR2 LQKENI. Trimming pared 4 bases from V and 6 bases from J, leaving 13 bases between. Material: peripheral blood. The V and J genes are TRBV18 and TRBJ2-7; D is possibly TRBD2 (6 bases). The origin of this receptor is a man aged 60 to 69 with acute or convalescent COVID-19. CDR3 sequence: CASSRDLSGEQYF. The CDR3 DNA sequence: TGTGCCAGCTCACGGGACTTAAGCGGCGAGCAGTACTTC.